The 4 T cell receptor beta chains listed next were all sequenced from one sample in a study of shared clonotypes between healthy human individuals. Only in-frame clones appear in the TCRdb table, and some are missing; sequencing was by immunoSEQ multiplex PCR. Of about 2.2 million clones in the sample, under 95% were seen once. Naive CD8 populations comprised CD45RO-negative cells positively selected for CCR7, excluding terminally differentiated effector memory CD45RA+ cells. Sequenced: naive CD8+ T cells from PBMCs. These receptors all stem from a young man in good health. Some clones in this sample may be carry-over from other donors' samples.

This chain links TRBV5-5 with TRBJ2-5; D gene uncertain. The CDR3 has 12 residues. V lost 2 bases, J lost 5 bases, and 7 bases lay in between. CDR1 is SGHKS, CDR2 YYEKEE, per germline (reference sequence). The CDR3 nucleotides are TGTGCCAGCAGCTTCGTTCATGAGACCCAGTACTTC. It encodes CASSFVHETQYF.

This clone has a single count. Other nucleotide sequences in the sample specify the same CDR3. The J gene is TRBJ1-2, the V gene TRBV2; a weak D match, TRBD1 (5 bases). Germline values: CDR1 SNHLY, CDR2 FYNNEI. The V and J ends lost 5 bases and 2 bases respectively, with 15 bases between them. There are 15 residues in the CDR3. CDR3 in amino acids: CASSPGRGSNYGYTF. In DNA, the CDR3 is TGTGCCAGCAGTCCAGGGCGAGGGAGCAACTATGGCTACACCTTC.

The CDR3 bases are TGTGCCAGTAGTATAATCAAGGGGGCTGAAGCTTTCTTT. Amino acids: CASSIIKGAEAFF. V is TRBV19 and J is TRBJ1-1, with D tentatively TRBD1 (6 bases). This CDR3 has 13 residues. The V end was cut by 2 bases, the J end by 6 bases, with 10 bases between. CDR1 LNHDA and CDR2 SQIVND come from the germline V gene (reference sequence).

The CDR3 sequence: CASSFNSQETQYF. DNA of the CDR3: TGTGCCAGCAGCTTTAACAGTCAAGAGACCCAGTACTTC. The chain uses TRBV5-6 and TRBJ2-5; D uncertain. CDR1 and CDR2 (germline): SGHDT, YYEEEE. The V gene lost 2 bases and the J gene lost 2 bases, with 7 bases spanning the gap. The CDR3 sequence is 13 residues long.